Described below is a single T cell receptor beta chain sequence and its context. Its antigen is as yet unknown. This specimen belongs to a study of tissue T cells after allogeneic stem cell transplantation. Notes on the study in general: Anatomically similar tissues had similar TCR repertoires within each patient. The patient cohort was small and clinically heterogeneous, with limited sampling depth.

The CDR3 has 17 residues. Germline-derived CDR1 and CDR2 are MDHEN and SYDVKM. V lost 2 bases and J 5 bases, leaving 22 bases between the germline ends. Survey-depth TCRbeta CDR3 sequencing reported V/J genes and productive frequencies. This table comes from immunoSEQ multiplex PCR, and its TCRdb copy is limited to in-frame clones, with some not included. Of roughly 520 clones detected, about 85% appear once; the ten largest clones hold 5.8%. V and J are TRBV28 and TRBJ2-7; tentative D call: TRBD2 (7 bases). Sequences were derived from skin, sampled at autopsy. This clonotype originated in a male patient between 35 and 75 years old with steroid-refractory graft-versus-host disease after an allogeneic stem cell transplant. Some T cells could come from the graft donor. As DNA, the CDR3 is TGTGCCAGCAGTTTAGGGAGGGGGGTTGAAGGAAAAAACGAGCAGTACTTC. It encodes CASSLGRGVEGKNEQYF.